What follows describes a single TCR beta chain. These data originate in a study of T cell changes during pregnancy in multiple sclerosis. Measured with immunoSEQ multiplex PCR; TCRdb has only the in-frame clones, and not every one. The table records some 94,000 clones, around 90% of them present only once. This CDR3 spans 15 amino acids. The V and J ends lost 3 bases and 5 bases, in that order; junction bases with no gene match: 5. CDR1 and CDR2 (germline): LGHNA, YSLEER. The sequences come from peripheral blood, collected in the first trimester of pregnancy. This receptor was taken from a female donor with multiple sclerosis, enrolled in a pregnancy study. The V and J genes are TRBV4-3 and TRBJ2-1; 9 positions match TRBD1. Here the CDR3 reads CASSHGQGPHNEQFF. CDR3 nucleotides: TGCGCCAGCAGCCACGGACAGGGGCCCCACAATGAGCAGTTCTTC.